This TCR beta chain was identified in a study of shared clonotypes between healthy human individuals. Measured with immunoSEQ multiplex PCR; TCRdb has only the in-frame clones, and not every one. The table includes hundreds of thousands of clones, approximately 95% detected once. The clonotype comes from a woman younger than 45 in good health. Sequenced material: naive CD4+ T cells sorted from blood. Subset reported: CD45RA+ positively selected.

CDR3 DNA: TGTGCCAGCAGTTTTAAGGATTTTCCCTACAATGAGCAGTTCTTC. Translation gives CASSFKDFPYNEQFF. V is TRBV28 and J is TRBJ2-1; D uncertain. This CDR3 region has 15 residues. V lost 3 bases, J lost 2 bases, and 11 bases lay in between. CDR1 is MDHEN, CDR2 SYDVKM, per germline.